This is a list of T cell receptor beta chains from one sample in a study of control samples from healthy donors and cancer patients. Using immunoSEQ multiplex PCR, the repertoire was profiled, and TCRdb retains in-frame clones only, with some absent. Here the sample spans about 98,000 clones, roughly four fifths being singletons. Sequenced material: blood. Source of these receptors: a man between 60 and 75 years old in good health. Each CDR3 is given with its conserved first and last residue. A D gene is named only where the DNA matches it firmly. The listing skips clone size in some rows; elsewhere it reads once, few, many or a size class.

13	.	TRBV7-3	.	TRBJ1-2	CASSLSGTYGYTF	TGTGCCAGCAGCCTCTCCGGCACCTATGGCTACACCTTC
17	.	TRBV28	TRBD1	TRBJ2-2	CASRRSGQGPKYGELFF	TGTGCCAGCAGGAGATCGGGACAGGGGCCAAAGTACGGGGAGCTGTTTTTT
16	.	TRBV4-2	.	TRBJ2-2	CASSRRLAQNTGELFF	TGTGCCAGCAGCCGGCGGCTAGCTCAGAACACCGGGGAGCTGTTTTTT
15	.	TRBV5-1	.	TRBJ1-4	CASSLETGFYEKLFF	TGCGCCAGCAGCTTGGAAACTGGGTTTTATGAAAAACTGTTTTTT
14	.	TRBV24-1	.	TRBJ1-5	CATSDRTNTGPQHF	TGTGCCACCAGTGACCGGACGAATACGGGGCCCCAGCATTTT
15	.	TRBV5-1	TRBD1	TRBJ1-4	CASSLEGTGGEKLFF	TGCGCCAGCAGCTTGGAAGGGACAGGGGGTGAAAAACTGTTTTTT
15	.	TRBV7-6	.	TRBJ1-3	CASSLTTNSGNTIYF	TGTGCCAGCAGCCTAACGACAAACTCTGGAAACACCATATATTTT
13	.	TRBV29-1	.	TRBJ1-2	CSAIPKENYGYTF	TGCAGCGCCATCCCGAAAGAAAACTATGGCTACACCTTC
16	.	TRBV5-1	.	TRBJ2-7	CASSLGPGKDSYEQYF	TGCGCCAGCAGCTTGGGGCCAGGAAAAGACTCCTACGAGCAGTACTTC
13	few	TRBV25-1	TRBD1	TRBJ1-1	CASSSGGRTEAFF	TGTGCCAGCAGTTCAGGGGGACGGACTGAAGCTTTCTTT
15	.	TRBV27	TRBD2	TRBJ2-7	CASTRLAGGQDEQYF	TGTGCCAGCACCCGACTAGCGGGGGGGCAAGACGAGCAGTACTTC
15	.	TRBV7-3	.	TRBJ2-3	CASSLTGGSTDTQYF	TGTGCCAGCAGCTTAACCGGCGGTTCCACAGATACGCAGTATTTT
11	.	TRBV7-2	.	TRBJ2-7	CASSSTDEQYF	TGTGCCAGCAGCTCGACAGATGAGCAGTACTTC
12	once	TRBV28	.	TRBJ1-4	CASSSGSEKLFF	TGTGCCAGCAGTTCAGGGTCCGAAAAACTGTTTTTT
15	.	TRBV5-6	TRBD1	TRBJ1-6	CASSLVAGGNSPLHF	TGTGCCAGCAGCTTGGTAGCAGGGGGCAATTCACCCCTCCACTTT
14	.	TRBV2	TRBD1	TRBJ2-4	CASLRGLSKNIQYF	TGTGCCAGCTTGAGGGGGCTATCCAAAAACATTCAGTACTTC
14	once	TRBV18	TRBD1	TRBJ2-7	CASSRTGGAYEQYF	TGTGCCAGCTCCAGGACAGGGGGGGCCTACGAGCAGTACTTC